The 2 T cell receptor beta chains reported below all come from one sample, sequenced in a study of cytomegalovirus exposure and HLA in healthy donors. The PCR employed 60 Vbeta primers together with 13 Jbeta primers. TCRdb's copy holds only in-frame clones and misses some; the assay was immunoSEQ multiplex PCR. In the table there are 100,000 or so clones, about 80% of which are singletons. The sample taken for sequencing was PBMCs. Receptors were obtained from a man aged 35 to 55 in good health and CMV-seronegative.

The chain has TRBV19 and TRBJ2-6; D remains ambiguous. Germline V lookup: CDR1 LNHDA, CDR2 SQIVND (reference sequence). The ends were cut back, 6 bases at V and 4 bases at J, with 10 bases in the middle. CDR3 size: 14 residues. CDR3 nucleotide sequence: TGTGCCAGTAGCATTCAGTCGGGGGCCAACGTCCTGACTTTC. Translating it yields CASSIQSGANVLTF. Full variable domain (remainder filled in from reference TRBV19 and TRBJ2-6): DGGITQSPKYLFRKEGQNVTLSCEQNLNHDAMYWYRQDPGQGLRLIYYSQIVNDFQKGDIAEGYSVSREKKESFPLTVTSAQKNPTAFYLCASSIQSGANVLTFGAGSRLTVL.

There are a few counts of this clone. This rearrangement joins TRBV2 to TRBJ1-2; tentatively, D is TRBD1 (6 bases). CDR1 is SNHLY, CDR2 FYNNEI, per germline. V was shortened by 6 bases and J by 4 bases, with 18 bases between the two germline ends. CDR3 size: 15 residues. CDR3 loop: CASSPRGGVSYGYTF. The CDR3 DNA follows: TGTGCCAGCAGCCCTCGAGGGGGGGTTAGCTATGGCTACACCTTC.